These 8 T cell receptor beta chains originate from one sample sequenced in a study of shared clonotypes between healthy human individuals. Repertoires were generated with immunoSEQ multiplex PCR, while TCRdb's copy carries only in-frame clones and drops some. This sample has 2.3 million or so clones, with roughly 93% found just once. Material for sequencing was naive CD4+ T cells from PBMCs. Sample subset: CD45RA+ positively selected. The receptors derive from a man aged 18 to 35 in good health. Some clones in this sample may be carry-over from other donors' samples.

Concerning this clone: Other nucleotide sequences from this sample produce the same CDR3. The chain is built from TRBV7-2 and TRBJ2-1, with 9 bases aligning to TRBD2. CDR1 is SGHTA, CDR2 FQGNSA, per germline. V was pared by 0 bases and J by 6 bases, with 3 bases of the junction left unmatched. There are 15 residues in the CDR3. CDR3 sequence: CASSLASGRFNEQFF. DNA of the CDR3: TGTGCCAGCAGCTTAGCGAGCGGGAGGTTCAATGAGCAGTTCTTC.

V and J are TRBV19 and TRBJ2-1; 8 nucleotides align to TRBD2. Germline-derived CDR1 and CDR2 are LNHDA and SQIVND (reference sequence). The V gene end was trimmed by 3 bases and the J gene end by 8 bases; junction bases not matched to a gene: 9. This CDR3 is built from 15 residues. The CDR3 loop reads CASSIGSGSTYEQFF. The CDR3 region has the DNA TGTGCCAGTAGTATCGGGAGCGGGAGTACCTATGAGCAGTTCTTC.

This rearrangement joins TRBV5-4 to TRBJ2-7; TRBD1 is a possible D gene (5 bases). The germline V gene encodes CDR1 SGHNT and CDR2 YYREEE (reference sequence). The CDR3 runs 14 residues. Trimming took 4 bases from V and 3 from J, leaving 14 bases between them. CDR3: CASSRLEGDYEQYF. CDR3 nucleotide sequence: TGTGCCAGCAGCCGCCTCGAAGGGGACTACGAGCAGTACTTC.

The chain couples TRBV18 to TRBJ2-5; weak D call: TRBD2 (5 bases). V dropped 5 bases and J dropped 5 bases, with 15 bases sitting between them. The CDR3 runs to 14 residues. Germline V gene data show CDR1 as KGHSH and CDR2 as LQKENI. The CDR3 here is CASSEMAGGETQYF. The CDR3 DNA follows: TGTGCCAGCTCAGAGATGGCGGGTGGTGAGACCCAGTACTTC.

The chain joins TRBV9 to TRBJ2-3; maybe TRBD2 (6 bases). Trimming stripped 5 bases from V and 0 bases from J, with 10 bases between. The CDR3 consists of 14 residues. Looked up from germline, CDR1 is SGDLS and CDR2 is YYNGEE. CDR3 bases: TGTGCCAGCAGGGAGGGGTTGAGCACAGATACGCAGTATTTT. Its protein product is CASREGLSTDTQYF. The full variable domain, its missing parts supplied by reference TRBV9 and TRBJ2-3, is DSGVTQTPKHLITATGQRVTLRCSPRSGDLSVYWYQQSLDQGLQFLIQYYNGEERAKGNILERFSAQQFPDLHSELNLSSLELGDSALYFCASREGLSTDTQYFGPGTRLTVL.

The chain combines TRBV5-4 with TRBJ2-7; 10 nucleotides match TRBD2. This CDR3 has 16 residues. Germline CDR1 reads SGHNT; CDR2 reads YYREEE (reference sequence). Trimming at V came to 0 bases and at J to 0 bases, leaving 3 bases not matched to a gene. DNA of the CDR3: TGTGCCAGCAGCTTGGGGACTAGCGGAAACTCCTACGAGCAGTACTTC. Residues: CASSLGTSGNSYEQYF.

The rearrangement uses TRBV2 and TRBJ2-1; 7 nucleotides line up with TRBD2. The CDR3 loop spans 15 amino acids. Germline CDR1 SNHLY, CDR2 FYNNEI. V lost 3 bases to trimming and J lost 6 bases; unmatched junction nucleotides: 8. The CDR3 here is CASSETSLGVNEQFF. The CDR3 DNA reads TGTGCCAGCAGTGAGACTAGCCTAGGGGTCAATGAGCAGTTCTTC.

There are a few counts of this clone. This rearrangement joins TRBV19 to TRBJ1-1; D is perhaps TRBD1 (6 bases). The CDR3 length is 14 residues. From germline, CDR1 is LNHDA and CDR2 SQIVND (reference sequence). V lost 0 bases and J 5 bases, leaving 10 bases between the germline ends. CDR3 residues: CASSIDYRVTEAFF. CDR3 sequence (DNA): TGTGCCAGTAGTATAGATTACAGGGTTACTGAAGCTTTCTTT.